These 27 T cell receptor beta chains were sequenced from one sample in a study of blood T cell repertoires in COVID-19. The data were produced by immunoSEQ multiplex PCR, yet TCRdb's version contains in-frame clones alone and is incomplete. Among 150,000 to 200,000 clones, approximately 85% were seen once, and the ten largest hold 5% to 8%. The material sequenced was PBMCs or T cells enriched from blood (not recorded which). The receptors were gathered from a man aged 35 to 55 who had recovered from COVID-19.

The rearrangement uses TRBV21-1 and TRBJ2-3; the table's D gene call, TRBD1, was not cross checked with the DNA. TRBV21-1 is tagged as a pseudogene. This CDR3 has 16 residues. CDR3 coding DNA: TGTGCCAGCAGCAAAGTGGAGGGACAGGGGGCTATTACGCAGTATTTT. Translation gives CASSKVEGQGAITQYF.

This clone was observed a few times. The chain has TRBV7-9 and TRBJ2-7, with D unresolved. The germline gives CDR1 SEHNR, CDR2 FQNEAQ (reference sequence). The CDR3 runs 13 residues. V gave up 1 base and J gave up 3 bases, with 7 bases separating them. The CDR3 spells CASSLGAVYEQYF. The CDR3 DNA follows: TGTGCCAGCAGCTTAGGGGCAGTCTACGAGCAGTACTTC.

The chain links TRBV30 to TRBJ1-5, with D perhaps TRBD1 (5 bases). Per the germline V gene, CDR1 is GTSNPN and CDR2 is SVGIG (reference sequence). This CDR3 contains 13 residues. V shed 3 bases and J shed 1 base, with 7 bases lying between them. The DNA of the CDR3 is TGTGCCTGGAGGGGGGGAAGCAATCAGCCCCAGCATTTT. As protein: CAWRGGSNQPQHF. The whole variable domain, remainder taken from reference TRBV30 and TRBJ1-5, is SQTIHQWPATLVQPVGSPLSLECTVEGTSNPNLYWYRQAAGRGLQLLFYSVGIGQISSEVPQNLSASRPQDRQFILSSKKLLLSDSGFYLCAWRGGSNQPQHFGDGTRLSIL.

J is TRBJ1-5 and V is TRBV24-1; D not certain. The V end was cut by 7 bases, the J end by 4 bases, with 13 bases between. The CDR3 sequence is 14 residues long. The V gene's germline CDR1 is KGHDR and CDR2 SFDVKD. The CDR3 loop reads CATRADGDNQPQHF. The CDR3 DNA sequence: TGTGCCACCAGAGCAGACGGGGATAATCAGCCCCAGCATTTT.

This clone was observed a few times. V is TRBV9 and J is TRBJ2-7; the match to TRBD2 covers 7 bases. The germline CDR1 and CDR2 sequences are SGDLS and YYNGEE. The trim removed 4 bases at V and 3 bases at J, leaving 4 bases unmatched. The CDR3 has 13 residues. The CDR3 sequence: CASSKRDFYEQYF. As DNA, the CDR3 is TGTGCCAGCAGCAAGCGGGACTTCTACGAGCAGTACTTC.

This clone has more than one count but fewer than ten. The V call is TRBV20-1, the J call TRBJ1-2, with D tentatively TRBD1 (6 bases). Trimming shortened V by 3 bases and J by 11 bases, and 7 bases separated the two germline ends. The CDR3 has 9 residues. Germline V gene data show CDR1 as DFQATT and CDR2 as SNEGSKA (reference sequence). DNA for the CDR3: TGCAGTGCTAGGCAGGGGTACACCTTC. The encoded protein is CSARQGYTF.

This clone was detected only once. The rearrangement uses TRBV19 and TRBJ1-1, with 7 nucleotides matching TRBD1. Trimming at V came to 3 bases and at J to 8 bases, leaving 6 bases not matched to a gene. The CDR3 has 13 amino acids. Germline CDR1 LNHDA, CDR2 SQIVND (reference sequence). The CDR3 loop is CASSMVGQREAFF. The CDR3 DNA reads TGTGCCAGTAGTATGGTGGGACAGAGGGAAGCTTTCTTT.

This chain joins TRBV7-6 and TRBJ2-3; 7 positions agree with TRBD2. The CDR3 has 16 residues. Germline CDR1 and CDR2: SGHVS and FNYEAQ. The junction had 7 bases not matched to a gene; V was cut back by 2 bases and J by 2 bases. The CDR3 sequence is CASSLWSSGYTDTQYF. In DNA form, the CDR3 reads TGTGCCAGCAGCTTATGGTCTAGCGGTTACACAGATACGCAGTATTTT.

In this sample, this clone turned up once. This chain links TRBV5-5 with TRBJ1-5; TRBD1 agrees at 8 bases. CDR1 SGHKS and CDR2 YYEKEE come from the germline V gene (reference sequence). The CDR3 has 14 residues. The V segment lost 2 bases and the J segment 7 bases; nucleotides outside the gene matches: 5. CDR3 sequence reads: CASSLQGEGQPQHF. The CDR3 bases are TGTGCCAGCAGCTTACAGGGGGAGGGACAGCCCCAGCATTTT. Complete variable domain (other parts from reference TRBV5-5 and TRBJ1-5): DAGVTQSPTHLIKTRGQQVTLRCSPISGHKSVSWYQQVLGQGPQFIFQYYEKEERGRGNFPDRFSARQFPNYSSELNVNALLLGDSALYLCASSLQGEGQPQHFGDGTRLSIL.

For the CDR3, the DNA is TGTGCCAGCAGCCCACGCGGGGGCTTATCTTACGAGCAGTACTTC. It yields the protein CASSPRGGLSYEQYF. The chain carries TRBV7-8 and TRBJ2-7, with D possibly matching TRBD2 (7 bases). This CDR3 has 15 amino acids. Germline assignment: CDR1 SGHVS and CDR2 FQNEAQ. With 5 bases removed from V and 4 bases from J, the gap between germline ends came to 18 bases.

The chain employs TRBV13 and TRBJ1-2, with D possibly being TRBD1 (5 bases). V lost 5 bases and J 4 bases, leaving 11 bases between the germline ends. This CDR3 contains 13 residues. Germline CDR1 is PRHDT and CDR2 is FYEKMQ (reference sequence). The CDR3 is CASSIKTAYGYTF. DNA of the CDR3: TGTGCCAGCAGCATCAAGACAGCCTATGGCTACACCTTC. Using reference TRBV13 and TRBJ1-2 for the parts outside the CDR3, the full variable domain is AAGVIQSPRHLIKEKRETATLKCYPIPRHDTVYWYQQGPGQDPQFLISFYEKMQSDKGSIPDRFSAQQFSDYHSELNMSSLELGDSALYFCASSIKTAYGYTFGSGTRLTVV.

The CDR3 DNA is TGTGCCAGCAGCTTAGATGTAGCGGAGGCCTACAATGAGCAGTTCTTC. Translated, it gives CASSLDVAEAYNEQFF. This chain links TRBV11-3 with TRBJ2-1; tentative D call: TRBD2 (6 bases). The CDR3 totals 16 residues. The ends were cut back, 0 bases at V and 2 bases at J, with 11 bases in the middle. Germline CDR1 reads SGHNT; CDR2 reads YENEEA.

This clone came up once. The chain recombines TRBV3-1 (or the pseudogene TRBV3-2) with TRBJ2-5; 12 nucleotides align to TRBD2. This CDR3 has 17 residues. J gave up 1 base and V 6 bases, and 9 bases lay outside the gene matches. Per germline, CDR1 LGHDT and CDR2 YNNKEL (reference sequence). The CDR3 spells CASRLGTSGSTQETQYF. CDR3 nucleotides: TGTGCCAGCAGACTCGGGACTAGCGGGTCGACCCAAGAGACCCAGTACTTC.

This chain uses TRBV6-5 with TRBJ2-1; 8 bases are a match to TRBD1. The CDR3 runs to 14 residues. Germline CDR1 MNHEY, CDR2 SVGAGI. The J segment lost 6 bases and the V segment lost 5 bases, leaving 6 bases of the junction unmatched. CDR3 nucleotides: TGTGCCAGCAGTCGGGACAGGTCTCGCAATGAGCAGTTCTTC. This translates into CASSRDRSRNEQFF.

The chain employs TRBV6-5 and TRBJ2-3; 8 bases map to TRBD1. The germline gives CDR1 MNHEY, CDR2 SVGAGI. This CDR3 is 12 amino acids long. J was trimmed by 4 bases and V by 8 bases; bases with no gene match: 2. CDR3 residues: CASADRADTQYF. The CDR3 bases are TGTGCCAGCGCGGACAGGGCAGATACGCAGTATTTT.

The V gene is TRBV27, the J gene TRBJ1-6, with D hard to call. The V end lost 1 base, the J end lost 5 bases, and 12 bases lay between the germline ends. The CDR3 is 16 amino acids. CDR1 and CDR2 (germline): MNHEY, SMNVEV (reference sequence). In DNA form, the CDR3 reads TGTGCCAGCAGTTTATTCCCCCGGGGAGATAATTCACCCCTCCACTTT. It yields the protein CASSLFPRGDNSPLHF.

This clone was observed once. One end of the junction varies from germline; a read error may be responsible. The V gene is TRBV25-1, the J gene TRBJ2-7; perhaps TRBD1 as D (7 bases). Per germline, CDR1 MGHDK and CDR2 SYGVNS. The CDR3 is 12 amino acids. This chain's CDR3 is CWGDRKSYEQYF. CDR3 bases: TGCTGGGGGGACAGAAAGTCCTACGAGCAGTACTTC.

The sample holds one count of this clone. The DNA of the CDR3 is TGCGCCAGCAGCTTGGGGGGAGACATGTTCTGGGAGACCCAGTACTTC. It codes for CASSLGGDMFWETQYF. This sequence joins TRBV5-1 and TRBJ2-5, with TRBD2 as a possible D gene (5 bases). Trimming took off 0 bases at V and 5 bases at J, with 17 bases between the two ends. CDR1 and CDR2 (germline): SGHRS, YFSETQ. The CDR3 has 16 residues. The full variable domain, its missing parts supplied by reference TRBV5-1 and TRBJ2-5, is KAGVTQTPRYLIKTRGQQVTLSCSPISGHRSVSWYQQTPGQGLQFLFEYFSETQRNKGNFPGRFSGRQFSNSRSEMNVSTLELGDSALYLCASSLGGDMFWETQYFGPGTRLLVL.

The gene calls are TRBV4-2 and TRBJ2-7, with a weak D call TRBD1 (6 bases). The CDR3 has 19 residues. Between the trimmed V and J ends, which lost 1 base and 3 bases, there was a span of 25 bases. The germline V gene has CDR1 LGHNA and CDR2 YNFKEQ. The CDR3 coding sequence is TGTGCCAGCAGCCAAGTTTCTGGCGGGTATTTGGGCAGGGGCTACGAGCAGTACTTC. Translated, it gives CASSQVSGGYLGRGYEQYF.

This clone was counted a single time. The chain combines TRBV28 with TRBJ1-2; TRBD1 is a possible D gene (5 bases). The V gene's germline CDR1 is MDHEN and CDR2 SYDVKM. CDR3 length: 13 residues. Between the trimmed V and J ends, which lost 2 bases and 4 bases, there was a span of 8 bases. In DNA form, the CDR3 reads TGTGCCAGCAGTTTAGGGGCTGGCTATGGCTACACCTTC. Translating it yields CASSLGAGYGYTF.

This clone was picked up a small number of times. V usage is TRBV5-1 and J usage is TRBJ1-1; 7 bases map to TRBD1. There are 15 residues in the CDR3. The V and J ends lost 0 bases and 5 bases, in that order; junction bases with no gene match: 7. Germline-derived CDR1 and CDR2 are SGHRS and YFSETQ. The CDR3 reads CASSLVGGEWTEAFF. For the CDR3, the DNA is TGCGCCAGCAGCTTGGTAGGGGGCGAGTGGACTGAAGCTTTCTTT.

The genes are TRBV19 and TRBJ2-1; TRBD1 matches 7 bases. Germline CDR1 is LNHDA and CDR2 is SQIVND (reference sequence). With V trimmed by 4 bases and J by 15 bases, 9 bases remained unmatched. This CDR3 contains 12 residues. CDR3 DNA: TGTGCCAGTAGTACGGGACAGTCTGTTCCGTTCTTC. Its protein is CASSTGQSVPFF.

CDR3 in amino acids: CASSPTGDTIYF. CDR3 coding DNA: TGTGCCAGCAGCCCCACCGGGGACACCATATATTTT. The chain has TRBV7-9 and TRBJ1-3; unclear D gene. The CDR3 totals 12 residues. Trimming took 5 bases from V and 8 from J, leaving 10 bases between them. The V gene's germline CDR1 is SEHNR and CDR2 FQNEAQ (reference sequence).

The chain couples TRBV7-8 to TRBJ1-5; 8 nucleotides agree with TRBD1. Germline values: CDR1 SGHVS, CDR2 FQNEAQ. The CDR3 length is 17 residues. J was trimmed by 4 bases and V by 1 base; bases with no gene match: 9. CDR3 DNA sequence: TGTGCCAGCAGCTTAGTACACGACAGGGGAAAAAATCAGCCCCAGCATTTT. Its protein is CASSLVHDRGKNQPQHF.

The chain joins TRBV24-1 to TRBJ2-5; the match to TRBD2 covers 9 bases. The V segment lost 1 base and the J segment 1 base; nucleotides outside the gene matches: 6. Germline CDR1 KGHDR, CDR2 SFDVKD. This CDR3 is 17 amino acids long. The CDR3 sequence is CATSDFAPTSGQETQYF. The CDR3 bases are TGTGCCACCAGTGATTTTGCCCCGACTAGCGGCCAAGAGACCCAGTACTTC.

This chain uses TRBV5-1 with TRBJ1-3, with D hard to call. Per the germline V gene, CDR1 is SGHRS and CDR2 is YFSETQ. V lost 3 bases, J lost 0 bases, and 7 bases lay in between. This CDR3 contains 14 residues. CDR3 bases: TGCGCCAGCAGCTCCGACATCTCTGGAAACACCATATATTTT. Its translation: CASSSDISGNTIYF.

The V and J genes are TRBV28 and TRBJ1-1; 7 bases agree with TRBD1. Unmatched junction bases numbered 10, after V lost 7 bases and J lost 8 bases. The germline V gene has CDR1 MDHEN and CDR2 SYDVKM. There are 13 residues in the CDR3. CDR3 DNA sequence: TGTGCCAGCACCACCACTCCCAGGGGGGAAGCTTTCTTT. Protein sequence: CASTTTPRGEAFF.